Detailed here is one T cell receptor (beta chain). Its antigen is undetermined. This sample was taken from a study of shared clonotypes between healthy human individuals. Findings of the study overall: Represented diversity (both genetic and exposure-history) was limited by the small number of donors.

Evenly divided among several immunoSEQ plates was the genomic DNA of each subset. Clones were read by immunoSEQ multiplex PCR, and TCRdb kept only the in-frame ones, dropping some. The sample records more than 2 million clones, approximately 95% being singletons. All participating donors were Caucasian adults from Nashville, Tennessee. Germline CDR1 reads LNHNV; CDR2 reads YYDKDF (reference sequence). The CDR3 is made up of 15 amino acids. Trimming cost V 0 bases and J 4 bases, with 10 bases left between them. The chain joins TRBV15 to TRBJ1-5; D is undetermined. The clonotype comes from a man aged 18 to 29 in good health. The specimen was naive CD4+ T cells sorted from blood. Subset indicated: CD45RA+ positively selected. The DNA for the CDR3 is TGTGCCACCAGCAGAGATCGATCAGAAAATCAGCCCCAGCATTTT. The encoded protein is CATSRDRSENQPQHF.